The next 29 T cell receptor beta chains were all read from a single sample in a study of cytotoxic CD8 clonotypes in ibrutinib-treated CLL. The assay was immunoSEQ multiplex PCR, and TCRdb's table has in-frame clones only and misses some. The table lists roughly 45,000 clones, 50% to 75% of them singletons, with about a fifth in the top ten. The source was PBMCs, collected after 24 months of ibrutinib treatment. Receptors were obtained from a human donor with chronic lymphocytic leukemia.

The J gene is TRBJ1-1, the V gene TRBV28; D ambiguous. This CDR3 has 12 residues. The V gene lost 1 base and the J gene lost 3 bases, with 3 bases spanning the gap. CDR1 is MDHEN, CDR2 SYDVKM, per germline. The CDR3 DNA is TGTGCCAGCAGTTTATTGCACACTGAAGCTTTCTTT. It is translated as CASSLLHTEAFF.

The V gene is TRBV7-9, the J gene TRBJ2-1, with 7 nucleotides matching TRBD1. The CDR3 covers 13 residues. V lost 5 bases and J lost 9; bases outside the gene matches: 7. Germline V gene sequence: CDR1 SEHNR, CDR2 FQNEAQ (reference sequence). CDR3 in amino acids: CASSEQGIGEQFF. The CDR3 region has the DNA TGTGCCAGCAGCGAACAGGGGATCGGTGAGCAGTTCTTC.

This clone was recorded once. V is TRBV7-3 and J is TRBJ2-7; TRBD2 matches at 8 bases. This CDR3 is built from 15 residues. V shed 5 bases and J 4 bases; nucleotides not matched to a gene: 10. Germline V gene sequence: CDR1 SGHTA, CDR2 FQGTGA. For the CDR3, the DNA is TGTGCCAGCAGCCTGGGCAGTGGCGGGAGGTACGAGCAGTACTTC. Amino acid sequence: CASSLGSGGRYEQYF.

The gene calls are TRBV5-4 and TRBJ2-3; 9 bases are a match to TRBD1. Germline CDR1 and CDR2: SGHNT and YYREEE (reference sequence). The V and J ends lost 4 bases and 1 base, in that order; junction bases with no gene match: 7. The CDR3 runs 16 residues. CDR3 residues: CASSVRDRVGTDTQYF. The DNA of the CDR3 is TGTGCCAGCAGCGTCCGGGACAGGGTTGGCACAGATACGCAGTATTTT.

This chain connects TRBV7-6 to TRBJ1-6; TRBD1 might be the D (5 bases). The germline gives CDR1 SGHVS, CDR2 FNYEAQ. The CDR3 spans 17 residues. The V gene lost 6 bases and the J gene lost 0 bases, with 15 bases spanning the gap. As DNA, the CDR3 is TGTGCCAGCAGTCTGGGACCTAAAAGCTCCTATAATTCACCCCTCCACTTT. This sequence encodes CASSLGPKSSYNSPLHF.

The chain is built from TRBV5-1 and TRBJ2-1; no reliable D call. Trimming removed 2 bases at V and 8 bases at J, with 8 bases between. The CDR3 spans 12 residues. Germline V gene data show CDR1 as SGHRS and CDR2 as YFSETQ. CDR3 region: CASSFRGHEQFF. Written as DNA, the CDR3 is TGCGCCAGCAGCTTTAGAGGTCATGAGCAGTTCTTC. The full variable domain, with the rest looked up from reference TRBV5-1 and TRBJ2-1, is KAGVTQTPRYLIKTRGQQVTLSCSPISGHRSVSWYQQTPGQGLQFLFEYFSETQRNKGNFPGRFSGRQFSNSRSEMNVSTLELGDSALYLCASSFRGHEQFFGPGTRLTVL.

The chain couples TRBV6-5 to TRBJ2-6; D not resolved. The CDR3 contains 15 residues. Trimming took 5 bases from V and 0 from J, leaving 8 bases between them. Germline loops: CDR1 MNHEY, CDR2 SVGAGI. CDR3 in amino acids: CASSPRPSGANVLTF. Here the CDR3 DNA reads TGTGCCAGCAGTCCCCGACCCTCTGGGGCCAACGTCCTGACTTTC.

The gene calls are TRBV5-1 and TRBJ1-6; D unclear. CDR1 and CDR2 from the germline V gene are SGHRS and YFSETQ. This CDR3 contains 17 residues. The V and J ends lost 1 base and 7 bases respectively, with 18 bases between them. CDR3: CASSLLPRQGMNSPLHF. CDR3 sequence (DNA): TGCGCCAGCAGCTTGCTTCCTAGACAAGGGATGAATTCACCCCTCCACTTT.

This clone was counted a few times. The V and J genes are TRBV30 and TRBJ1-5; D not certain. The V gene's germline CDR1 is GTSNPN and CDR2 SVGIG (reference sequence). CDR3 size: 12 residues. V lost 2 bases, J lost 9 bases, and 11 bases lay in between. In DNA, the CDR3 is TGTGCCTGGAGTCGTACATCCGGGCCCCAGCATTTT. This translates into CAWSRTSGPQHF.

The CDR3 protein is CAWSGAGGFDYGYTF. The CDR3 DNA reads TGTGCCTGGAGTGGGGCAGGGGGTTTCGACTATGGCTACACCTTC. This sequence joins TRBV30 and TRBJ1-2; 7 bases are shared with TRBD1. V trimming: 1 base; J trimming: 3 bases; junction bases outside the gene matches: 8. The germline gives CDR1 GTSNPN, CDR2 SVGIG (reference sequence). The CDR3 totals 15 residues.

The V call is TRBV28, the J call TRBJ1-1; D not resolved. Germline values: CDR1 MDHEN, CDR2 SYDVKM. V was shortened by 5 bases and J by 10 bases, with 14 bases between the two germline ends. This CDR3 has 12 amino acids. The CDR3 sequence: CASSHQSGRAFF. CDR3 sequence (DNA): TGTGCCAGCAGTCACCAGAGCGGGAGAGCTTTCTTT. Variable domain in full (rest from reference TRBV28 and TRBJ1-1): DVKVTQSSRYLVKRTGEKVFLECVQDMDHENMFWYRQDPGLGLRLIYFSYDVKMKEKGDIPEGYSVSREKKERFSLILESASTNQTSMYLCASSHQSGRAFFGQGTRLTVV.

There are a few counts of this clone. The chain couples TRBV5-1 to TRBJ1-2, with D perhaps TRBD1 (6 bases). Trimming took off 4 bases at V and 4 bases at J, with 17 bases between the two ends. The germline CDR1 and CDR2 sequences are SGHRS and YFSETQ. The CDR3 has 15 residues. CDR3 loop: CASSREGGAVYGYTF. CDR3 nucleotides: TGCGCCAGCAGCCGGGAGGGGGGCGCGGTCTATGGCTACACCTTC.

The chain is built from TRBV4-1 and TRBJ2-5, with D unclear. Germline CDR1 and CDR2: MGHRA and YSYEKL. V was shortened by 1 base and J by 0 bases, with 9 bases between the two germline ends. The CDR3 loop spans 15 amino acids. The CDR3 region has the DNA TGCGCCAGCAGCCAAGGTACGACATACCAAGAGACCCAGTACTTC. Amino acids: CASSQGTTYQETQYF.

V gene TRBV28 combines with J gene TRBJ2-2, with D maybe TRBD2 (5 bases). Trimming took 7 bases from V and 8 from J, leaving 17 bases between them. The germline gives CDR1 MDHEN, CDR2 SYDVKM. This CDR3 has 14 amino acids. In DNA form, the CDR3 reads TGTGCCAGCACATTCCCGGGGATCAGGGGGGAGCTGTTTTTT. It codes for CASTFPGIRGELFF.

This chain links TRBV2 with TRBJ1-1; D call uncertain. CDR1 and CDR2 from the germline V gene are SNHLY and FYNNEI. V was shortened by 7 bases and J by 0 bases, with 15 bases between the two germline ends. The CDR3 runs to 15 residues. CDR3 DNA sequence: TGTGCCAGCACCGAGGAGGCAAGGATGAACACTGAAGCTTTCTTT. Residues: CASTEEARMNTEAFF.

The CDR3 here is CASSSGQTNTGELFF. As DNA, the CDR3 is TGTGCCAGCAGCTCCGGACAGACAAACACCGGGGAGCTGTTTTTT. This rearrangement joins TRBV7-3 to TRBJ2-2; a possible D gene is TRBD1 (6 bases). V was cut by 4 bases and J by 2 bases, with 11 bases left in between. CDR1 is SGHTA and CDR2 is FQGTGA in the germline V gene. This CDR3 has 15 amino acids.

The chain has TRBV7-8 and TRBJ1-3; D gene uncertain. CDR1 is SGHVS and CDR2 is FQNEAQ in the germline V gene. The CDR3 is 13 residues long. The V gene lost 2 bases and the J gene lost 2 bases, with 4 bases spanning the gap. CDR3: CASSLSAGNTIYF. CDR3 nucleotides: TGTGCCAGCAGCTTATCGGCTGGAAACACCATATATTTT.

The V call is TRBV6-5, the J call TRBJ2-1; D remains unclear. Germline CDR1 reads MNHEY; CDR2 reads SVGAGI. This CDR3 comprises 13 residues. Trimming removed 1 base from V and 10 bases from J, with 11 bases in between. CDR3 in DNA: TGTGCCAGCAGTTACTATGAGAGGCGGGAGCAGTTCTTC. Protein product: CASSYYERREQFF.

The table lists this clone with a few counts. V usage is TRBV27 and J usage is TRBJ2-2; the match to TRBD2 covers 7 bases. The CDR3 sequence is 14 residues long. Trimming took 7 bases from V and 6 from J; bases not matched to a gene: 8. The germline V gene has CDR1 MNHEY and CDR2 SMNVEV (reference sequence). The CDR3 region is CASMRETAAGELFF. The DNA of the CDR3 is TGTGCCAGCATGCGGGAGACGGCGGCCGGGGAGCTGTTTTTT.

In this sample, this clone turned up a few times. The J gene is TRBJ2-3, the V gene TRBV5-1; D not certain. There are 12 residues in the CDR3. V lost 4 bases, J lost 13 bases, and 16 bases lay in between. Germline V lookup: CDR1 SGHRS, CDR2 YFSETQ. The CDR3 bases are TGCGCCAGCAGCGACGGACCCTTTTCGAAGTATTTT. As protein: CASSDGPFSKYF. The full variable domain, its missing parts supplied by reference TRBV5-1 and TRBJ2-3, is KAGVTQTPRYLIKTRGQQVTLSCSPISGHRSVSWYQQTPGQGLQFLFEYFSETQRNKGNFPGRFSGRQFSNSRSEMNVSTLELGDSALYLCASSDGPFSKYFGPGTRLTVL.

This clone was seen a few times. The chain joins TRBV10-2 to TRBJ1-2, with 10 bases aligning to TRBD1. Germline CDR1 reads WSHSY; CDR2 reads SAAADI. Unmatched junction bases numbered 6, after V lost 8 bases and J lost 0 bases. The CDR3 is made up of 15 amino acids. This CDR3 is CASGGTGESNYGYTF. The DNA for the CDR3 is TGCGCCAGCGGCGGGACAGGGGAATCTAACTATGGCTACACCTTC.

The chain joins TRBV9 to TRBJ1-2; perhaps TRBD1 as D (6 bases). V lost 3 bases, J lost 5 bases, and 29 bases lay in between. CDR3 length equals 19 residues. Per the germline V gene, CDR1 is SGDLS and CDR2 is YYNGEE. CDR3 amino acids: CASSGPGGGGLSPNYGYTF. The CDR3 coding sequence is TGTGCCAGCAGCGGCCCCGGCGGGGGGGGCCTTTCGCCGAATTATGGCTACACCTTC.

This clone has a handful of counts. This chain uses TRBV11-2 with TRBJ2-7, with a possible D match to TRBD1 (6 bases). The CDR3 has 16 amino acids. The V end was cut by 3 bases, the J end by 2 bases, with 17 bases between. In germline, CDR1 is SGHAT, CDR2 FQNNGV. This CDR3 is CASSFLPGQIAYEQYF. The CDR3 DNA reads TGTGCCAGCAGCTTCCTGCCGGGACAAATAGCCTACGAGCAGTACTTC.

The CDR3 here is CASSDGTRAQETQYF. The CDR3 DNA reads TGTGCCAGCAGCGACGGGACTAGGGCACAAGAGACCCAGTACTTC. The gene calls are TRBV11-2 and TRBJ2-5, with TRBD2 identical over 8 bases. The germline CDR1 and CDR2 sequences are SGHAT and FQNNGV. CDR3 length: 15 amino acids. V shed 5 bases, J shed 2 bases, and the junction held 7 bases outside the gene matches. The variable domain in full, with the rest retrieved from reference TRBV11-2 and TRBJ2-5, is EAGVAQSPRYKIIEKRQSVAFWCNPISGHATLYWYQQILGQGPKLLIQFQNNGVVDDSQLPKDRFSAERLKGVDSTLKIQPAKLEDSAVYLCASSDGTRAQETQYFGPGTRLLVL.

The V call is TRBV29-1, the J call TRBJ2-7; 9 bases agree with TRBD1. Unmatched junction bases numbered 12, after V lost 6 bases and J lost 6 bases. The germline V gene has CDR1 SQVTM and CDR2 ANQGSEA. The CDR3 totals 14 residues. CDR3 coding DNA: TGCAGCGTAGCCTCCGGGACAGGGAAGTTCGAGCAGTACTTC. Its protein is CSVASGTGKFEQYF.

This rearrangement joins TRBV6-5 to TRBJ1-6, with D uncertain. The V gene's germline CDR1 is MNHEY and CDR2 SVGAGI. V lost 2 bases and J lost 10, with 9 bases in between. CDR3 length: 13 residues. For the CDR3, the DNA is TGTGCCAGCAGTTACGAAGGGAGATCACCCCTCCACTTT. It is translated as CASSYEGRSPLHF.

This chain connects TRBV4-2 to TRBJ1-1; TRBD1 matches 7 bases. The CDR3 length is 12 residues. The V gene's germline CDR1 is LGHNA and CDR2 YNFKEQ. Trimming took 4 bases from V and 8 from J; bases not matched to a gene: 4. Here the CDR3 reads CASSLRQGEAFF. In DNA, the CDR3 is TGTGCCAGCAGCCTCCGACAGGGAGAAGCTTTCTTT.

V gene TRBV7-2 combines with J gene TRBJ2-2; 7 bases line up with TRBD2. This CDR3 region has 15 residues. The germline gives CDR1 SGHTA, CDR2 FQGNSA. With V trimmed by 5 bases and J by 4 bases, 7 bases remained unmatched. The CDR3, as DNA: TGTGCCAGCAGCAACCGCGGGAGTTTCACCGGGGAGCTGTTTTTT. This sequence encodes CASSNRGSFTGELFF.

In DNA, the CDR3 is TGTGCCAGCAGCTCTCGACTAGTGGATACGCAGTATTTT. The encoded protein is CASSSRLVDTQYF. V usage is TRBV7-3 and J usage is TRBJ2-3; TRBD2 might be the D (6 bases). Trimming left V 4 bases short and J 6 bases short, with 11 bases between. The CDR3 is 13 residues long. In germline, CDR1 is SGHTA, CDR2 FQGTGA.